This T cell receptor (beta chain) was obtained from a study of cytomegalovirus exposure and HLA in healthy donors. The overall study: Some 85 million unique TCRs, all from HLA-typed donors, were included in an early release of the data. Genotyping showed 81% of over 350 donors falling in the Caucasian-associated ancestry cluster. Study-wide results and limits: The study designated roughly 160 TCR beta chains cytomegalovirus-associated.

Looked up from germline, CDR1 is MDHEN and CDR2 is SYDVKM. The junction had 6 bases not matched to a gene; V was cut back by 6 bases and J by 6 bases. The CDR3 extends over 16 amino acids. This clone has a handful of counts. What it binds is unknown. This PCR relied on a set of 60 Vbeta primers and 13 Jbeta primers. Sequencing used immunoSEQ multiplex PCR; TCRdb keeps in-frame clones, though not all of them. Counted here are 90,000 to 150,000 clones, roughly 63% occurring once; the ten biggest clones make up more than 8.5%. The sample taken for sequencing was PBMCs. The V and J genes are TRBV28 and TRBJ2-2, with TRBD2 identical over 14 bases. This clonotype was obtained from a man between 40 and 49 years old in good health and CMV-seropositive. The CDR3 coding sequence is TGTGCCAGCAGGTGGGGGACTAGCGGGAGTTCCGGGGAGCTGTTTTTT. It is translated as CASRWGTSGSSGELFF.